The rows below give T cell receptor beta chains drawn from one sample of a study of tumor-infiltrating lymphocytes in primary liver carcinoma. Each CDR3 protein gets one entry after TCRdb re-called the multiplex PCR reads with MiXCR. The table shows 100,000 or so distinct CDR3 sequences, with around 71% occurring only once. The sample comprised liver tumor tissue from sampling region 2. Receptors were obtained from a woman in her sixties with primary liver carcinoma and hepatitis B virus infection. Both conserved end residues are part of each CDR3. The order of the fields is V gene, CDR3 length, CDR3 protein.

TRBV12-3/TRBV12-4 | 13 | CANGGISVCEQYF
TRBV29-1 | 17 | CIVRQPGWREADNERFF
TRBV5-4 | 16 | CASGLSAGSHTGELFF
TRBV6-6 | 14 | CASSYSGSSGELFF
TRBV11-1 | 15 | CTSSPRQGERYDQYF
TRBV7-8 | 17 | CASSLIIGQGAVETQYF
TRBV29-1 | 12 | CSVLGARTEAFF
TRBV12-3/TRBV12-4 | 13 | CASSTDRARAQYF
TRBV11-2 | 11 | CAFGDLDTQFF
TRBV7-2 | 18 | CASSRLRTGLGGTGELFF
TRBV7-9 | 15 | CASSFGQGDFHEQYF
TRBV11-2 | 14 | CASSLLPGGETQYF
TRBV4-1 | 16 | CASRQDGREGGIEALF
TRBV30 | 18 | CAWSERDRFTSDGQPRHF
TRBV5-8 | 14 | CASDWDRVNQPQHF
TRBV5-4 | 15 | CASSLITLGDSEAFF
TRBV7-8 | 16 | CASSLGTGGLDTEAFF
TRBV29-1 | 10 | CSSYYNEQLF
TRBV6-6 | 13 | CASSYNDSDTQYF
TRBV20-1 | 13 | CSASSYELHEQYF
TRBV29-1 | 14 | CSVDRGLGYTEAFF
TRBV20-1 | 18 | CSANRNRGRLADTYEQYF
TRBV6-5 | 15 | CTSSPQTGGPTEAFF
TRBV5-1 | 16 | CASSSGTGSYTWELFF
TRBV4-1 | 12 | CASSQVKKEQFF
TRBV11-2 | 14 | CVSTLTPTGNEQFF
TRBV11-2 | 15 | CASSLREGGADTQYF
TRBV11-2 | 15 | CTSSFENGGYNEQFF
TRBV5-8 | 16 | CANSLRDRGDTGELFF
TRBV11-1 | 13 | CASIFGMDDEQFF
TRBV6-6 | 16 | CASVIIAGGSDNEQFF
TRBV11-2 | 15 | CVSSLEGRSIGEQFF
TRBV6-1 | 14 | CASREGSEHYGYTF
TRBV11-2 | 17 | CASSLCLVAGGPNDQFF
TRBV6-1 | 15 | CASSELGGSSYEQYF
TRBV6-1 | 14 | CASIREETYKEQFF
TRBV6-6 | 13 | CASAIRGGGELFF
TRBV2 | 13 | CASTRTWDVGYTF
TRBV11-3 | 19 | CGSSPWTSGLTFQQDTQYF
TRBV20-1 | 15 | CSARARVDPYNEQLF
TRBV30 | 15 | CAWKSEGQFNSPLHF
TRBV5-1 | 12 | CASGADRALKYF
TRBV11-2 | 13 | CISSLDPGSPLHF
TRBV5-1 | 13 | CASTGTSWDTQYF
TRBV20-1 | 17 | CSARGVGAPVSTDTQYF
TRBV11-3 | 12 | CSSSVGYNEQFF
TRBV6-5 | 14 | CVSPIVGDNSPLHF
TRBV6-5 | 15 | CASSATAGGHYEQYF
TRBV29-1 | 14 | CSVESRGAQETQYF
TRBV20-1 | 13 | CSARGHTNYEQYF
TRBV29-1 | 15 | CSSGGGFDMNTEAFF
TRBV29-1 | 13 | CSVGPGGGVGYTF
TRBV6-5 | 15 | CASGYQQGRVGGYTF
TRBV7-8 | 14 | CASSSSGDAYEQYF
TRBV11-3 | 15 | CASSSGIGGSLEPYF